A selection of T cell receptor beta chains follows, all from one sample in a study of technical replicates of blood from several donors. TCRdb's copy holds only in-frame clones and misses some; the assay was immunoSEQ multiplex PCR. The sample carries around 62,000 clones, about 97% recorded once. The sequencing sample was made of T cells isolated from PBMCs. The receptors here all came from a human donor in good health. CDR3s include the opening cysteine and the closing phenylalanine or tryptophan. Fields, in order: CDR3 length, V gene, clone size, J gene, D gene, CDR3 protein, CDR3 DNA. D genes are given only for firm matches. Rows may omit the clone size; those that give it use once, few, many or a size class.

length: 12
V: TRBV7-2
size: .
J: TRBJ2-3
D: .
CDR3: CASSREVNTQYF
DNA: TGTGCCAGCAGCCGAGAAGTGAATACGCAGTATTTT

length: 12
V: TRBV9
size: .
J: TRBJ1-2
D: .
CDR3: CASSVIDNGYTF
DNA: TGTGCCAGCAGCGTAATTGACAATGGCTACACCTTC

length: 13
V: TRBV19
size: .
J: TRBJ2-7
D: .
CDR3: CASSIGGSYEQYF
DNA: TGTGCCAGTAGTATCGGGGGTTCGTACGAGCAGTACTTC

length: 13
V: TRBV2
size: .
J: TRBJ2-7
D: .
CDR3: CASSGDNSYEQYF
DNA: TGTGCCAGCAGTGGAGACAACTCCTACGAGCAGTACTTC

length: 17
V: TRBV5-5
size: .
J: TRBJ2-5
D: TRBD2
CDR3: CASSLELAGGGGGTQYF
DNA: TGTGCCAGCAGCTTGGAGCTAGCGGGAGGCGGTGGGGGGACCCAGTACTTC

length: 14
V: TRBV5-1
size: .
J: TRBJ2-7
D: TRBD2
CDR3: CASSPTSGRDEQYF
DNA: TGCGCCAGCAGCCCGACTAGCGGGAGAGACGAGCAGTACTTC

length: 13
V: TRBV5-1
size: .
J: TRBJ1-2
D: .
CDR3: CASSLGNQGGYTF
DNA: TGCGCCAGCAGCTTAGGAAACCAGGGTGGCTACACCTTC

length: 15
V: TRBV5-6
size: .
J: TRBJ2-7
D: .
CDR3: CASSLSGSAPYEQYF
DNA: TGTGCCAGCAGCTTGAGTGGGAGTGCCCCCTACGAGCAGTACTTC

length: 14
V: TRBV5-6
size: .
J: TRBJ1-2
D: TRBD1
CDR3: CASSLGGTGKGYTF
DNA: TGTGCCAGCAGCTTGGGTGGGACAGGGAAAGGCTACACCTTC

length: 13
V: TRBV10-3
size: .
J: TRBJ2-3
D: .
CDR3: CAITTQGGNTQYF
DNA: TGTGCCATCACCACCCAGGGTGGAAATACGCAGTATTTT

length: 11
V: TRBV20-1
size: .
J: TRBJ1-1
D: .
CDR3: CSASAGTEAFF
DNA: TGCAGTGCTAGCGCGGGCACTGAAGCTTTCTTT

length: 16
V: TRBV27
size: .
J: TRBJ1-5
D: .
CDR3: CATKPTGDYSNQPQHF
DNA: TGTGCCACCAAACCGACAGGCGATTATAGCAATCAGCCCCAGCATTTT

length: 15
V: TRBV2
size: .
J: TRBJ2-7
D: TRBD1
CDR3: CASSEMGQGLYEQYF
DNA: TGTGCCAGCAGTGAAATGGGACAGGGGTTGTACGAGCAGTACTTC

length: 13
V: TRBV28
size: .
J: TRBJ2-5
D: TRBD1
CDR3: CASRATGGTTQYF
DNA: TGTGCCAGCAGGGCGACAGGGGGGACGACCCAGTACTTC

length: 15
V: TRBV6-1
size: once
J: TRBJ1-5
D: .
CDR3: CASSEAGTGRGPQHF
DNA: TGTGCCAGCAGTGAAGCGGGTACAGGGAGGGGGCCCCAGCATTTT

length: 13
V: TRBV6-4
size: .
J: TRBJ1-1
D: .
CDR3: CASSFGRDTEAFF
DNA: TGTGCCAGCAGTTTTGGGCGGGACACTGAAGCTTTCTTT

length: 15
V: TRBV6-5
size: .
J: TRBJ2-7
D: .
CDR3: CASSYVSGRGSEQYF
DNA: TGTGCCAGCAGTTATGTCAGTGGTAGGGGAAGCGAGCAGTACTTC

length: 17
V: TRBV21-1
size: .
J: TRBJ2-7
D: .
CDR3: CASSQAPTSNGPYEQYF
DNA: TGTGCCAGCAGCCAAGCCCCAACTAGCAATGGTCCCTACGAGCAGTACTTC

length: 13
V: TRBV30
size: few
J: TRBJ1-1
D: .
CDR3: CAWSPQENTEAFF
DNA: TGTGCCTGGAGTCCACAGGAGAACACTGAAGCTTTCTTT

length: 14
V: TRBV28
size: .
J: TRBJ1-1
D: TRBD1
CDR3: CASSQGGLGTEAFF
DNA: TGTGCCAGCAGCCAAGGGGGCTTGGGCACTGAAGCTTTCTTT

length: 15
V: TRBV7-6
size: .
J: TRBJ1-3
D: .
CDR3: CASSSVRGSGNTIYF
DNA: TGTGCCAGCAGCTCTGTTCGGGGCTCTGGAAACACCATATATTTT

length: 14
V: TRBV11-2
size: .
J: TRBJ2-2
D: .
CDR3: CASSLGIYTGELFF
DNA: TGTGCCAGCAGCTTAGGTATTTACACCGGGGAGCTGTTTTTT

length: 14
V: TRBV15
size: .
J: TRBJ2-4
D: TRBD2
CDR3: CATSSGRERDIQYF
DNA: TGTGCCACCAGCTCGGGGCGGGAGAGGGACATTCAGTACTTC

length: 14
V: TRBV7-2
size: .
J: TRBJ1-1
D: .
CDR3: CASSRGHGNTEAFF
DNA: TGTGCCAGCAGCCGGGGACATGGGAACACTGAAGCTTTCTTT

length: 14
V: TRBV27
size: .
J: TRBJ2-3
D: .
CDR3: CASSLKLVADTQYF
DNA: TGTGCCAGCAGTTTAAAACTTGTAGCAGATACGCAGTATTTT

length: 15
V: TRBV28
size: .
J: TRBJ1-5
D: .
CDR3: CASSLLGVTEQPQHF
DNA: TGTGCCAGCAGTTTGCTCGGGGTTACAGAACAGCCCCAGCATTTT

length: 11
V: TRBV6-5
size: .
J: TRBJ2-7
D: .
CDR3: CASSPPYEQYF
DNA: TGTGCCAGCAGCCCCCCATACGAGCAGTACTTC

length: 15
V: TRBV6-1
size: .
J: TRBJ2-6
D: .
CDR3: CASSNRESGANVLTF
DNA: TGTGCCAGCAGTAACAGGGAGTCCGGGGCCAACGTCCTGACTTTC

length: 13
V: TRBV15
size: .
J: TRBJ1-4
D: .
CDR3: CATSTDSFEKLFF
DNA: TGTGCCACCAGCACCGACAGTTTCGAAAAACTGTTTTTT

length: 17
V: TRBV11-1
size: .
J: TRBJ2-2
D: TRBD2
CDR3: CASSLRAGEMNTGELFF
DNA: TGTGCCAGCAGCTTACGTGCGGGGGAAATGAACACCGGGGAGCTGTTTTTT

length: 13
V: TRBV9
size: .
J: TRBJ1-2
D: TRBD1
CDR3: CASNYRGDYGYTF
DNA: TGTGCCAGCAACTACAGGGGTGACTATGGCTACACCTTC

length: 14
V: TRBV27
size: once
J: TRBJ2-7
D: TRBD1
CDR3: CASSFGQGGAEQYF
DNA: TGTGCCAGCAGTTTTGGACAGGGTGGGGCCGAGCAGTACTTC

length: 14
V: TRBV11-2
size: once
J: TRBJ2-1
D: TRBD1
CDR3: CASSPGQGYNEQFF
DNA: TGTGCCAGCAGCCCTGGACAGGGCTACAATGAGCAGTTCTTC